This record concerns one TCR beta chain sequence. These data are taken from a study of cytomegalovirus exposure and HLA in healthy donors. Germline V gene data show CDR1 as MNHEY and CDR2 as SVGAGI. CDR3 size: 14 residues. Trimming shortened V by 6 bases and J by 8 bases, and 20 bases separated the two germline ends. This PCR relied on a set of 60 Vbeta primers and 13 Jbeta primers. TCRdb's table, derived via immunoSEQ multiplex PCR, lists solely in-frame clones and lacks some. The data contain around 130,000 clones, 55% to 75% of them singletons. The sequenced material came from PBMCs. The V and J genes are TRBV6-5 and TRBJ2-7; weak D call: TRBD1 (6 bases). The sequence was obtained from a man aged 25-40 years in good health and CMV-seropositive. The DNA for the CDR3 is TGTGCCAGCAGCCTCTGGGGAATTACAGGGAAGCAGTACTTC. This codes for CASSLWGITGKQYF.